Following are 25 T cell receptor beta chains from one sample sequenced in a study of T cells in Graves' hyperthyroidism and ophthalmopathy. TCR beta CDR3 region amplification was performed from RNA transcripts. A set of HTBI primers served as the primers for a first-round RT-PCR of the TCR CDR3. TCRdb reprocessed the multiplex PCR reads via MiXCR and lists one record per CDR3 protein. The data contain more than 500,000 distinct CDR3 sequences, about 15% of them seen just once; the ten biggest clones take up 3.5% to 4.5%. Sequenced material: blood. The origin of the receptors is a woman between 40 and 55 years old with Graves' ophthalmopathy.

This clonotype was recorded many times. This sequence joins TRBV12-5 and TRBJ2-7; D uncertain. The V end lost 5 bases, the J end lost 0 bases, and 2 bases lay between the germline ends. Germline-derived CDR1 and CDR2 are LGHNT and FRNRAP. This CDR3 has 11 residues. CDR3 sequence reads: CASGPSYEQYF. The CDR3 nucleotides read TGTGCTAGTGGTCCCTCCTACGAGCAGTACTTC.

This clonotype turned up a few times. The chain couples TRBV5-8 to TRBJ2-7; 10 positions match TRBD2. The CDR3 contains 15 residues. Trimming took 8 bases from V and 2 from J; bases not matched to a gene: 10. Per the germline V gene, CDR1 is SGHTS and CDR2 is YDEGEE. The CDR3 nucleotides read TGTGCCAGTCAGCGAGCTAGCGGGAGACCCTACGAGCAGTACTTC. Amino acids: CASQRASGRPYEQYF.

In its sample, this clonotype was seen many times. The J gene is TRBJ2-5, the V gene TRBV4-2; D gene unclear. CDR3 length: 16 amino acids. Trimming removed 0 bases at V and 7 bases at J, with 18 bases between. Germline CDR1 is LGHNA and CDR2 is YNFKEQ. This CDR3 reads CASSQDRNVVVGTQYF. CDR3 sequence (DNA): TGTGCCAGCAGCCAAGATCGAAATGTAGTTGTGGGGACCCAGTACTTC.

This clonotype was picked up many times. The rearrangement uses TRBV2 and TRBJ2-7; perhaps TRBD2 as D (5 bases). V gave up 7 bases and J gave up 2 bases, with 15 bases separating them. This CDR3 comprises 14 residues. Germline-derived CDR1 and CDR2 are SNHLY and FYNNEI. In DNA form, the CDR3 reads TGTGCCAGCATTCCCTGGGTTAGCGCCTACGAGCAGTACTTC. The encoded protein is CASIPWVSAYEQYF.

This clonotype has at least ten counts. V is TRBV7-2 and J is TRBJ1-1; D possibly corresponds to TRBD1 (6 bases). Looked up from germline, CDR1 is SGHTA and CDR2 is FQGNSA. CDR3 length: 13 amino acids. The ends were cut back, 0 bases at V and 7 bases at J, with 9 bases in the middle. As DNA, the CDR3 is TGTGCCAGCAGCTTAGCCGGGGGCAGTGAAGCTTTCTTT. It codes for CASSLAGGSEAFF.

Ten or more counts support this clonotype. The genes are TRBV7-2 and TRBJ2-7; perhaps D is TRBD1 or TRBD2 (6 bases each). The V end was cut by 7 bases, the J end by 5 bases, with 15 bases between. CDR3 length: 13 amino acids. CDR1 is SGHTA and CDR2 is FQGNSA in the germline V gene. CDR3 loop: CASKGGNINEQYF. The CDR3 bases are TGTGCCAGCAAGGGGGGAAACATTAACGAGCAGTACTTC.

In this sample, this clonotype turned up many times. The CDR3 region has the DNA TGTGCCAGCAGTATCACAGGGGGCGGGGGCTACTATGGCTACACCTTC. It specifies CASSITGGGGYYGYTF. The chain uses TRBV27 and TRBJ1-2, with 9 nucleotides matching TRBD1. Germline V gene sequence: CDR1 MNHEY, CDR2 SMNVEV (reference sequence). V was clipped by 5 bases and J by 3 bases; unmatched bases: 10. This CDR3 spans 16 amino acids.

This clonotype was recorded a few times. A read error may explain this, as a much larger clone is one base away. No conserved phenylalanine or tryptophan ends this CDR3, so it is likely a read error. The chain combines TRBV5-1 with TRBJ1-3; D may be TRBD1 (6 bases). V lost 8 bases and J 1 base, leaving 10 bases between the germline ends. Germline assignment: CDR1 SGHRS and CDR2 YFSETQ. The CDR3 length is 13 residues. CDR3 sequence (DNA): TGCGCCAGTCAGGGGTCGTCTGGAAACACCATATATTCT. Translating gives CASQGSSGNTIYS.

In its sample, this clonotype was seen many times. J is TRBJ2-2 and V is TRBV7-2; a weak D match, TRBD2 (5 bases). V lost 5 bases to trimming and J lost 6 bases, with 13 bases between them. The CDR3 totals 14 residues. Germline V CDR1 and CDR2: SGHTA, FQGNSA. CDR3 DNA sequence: TGTGCCAGCAGCCCTAAACTAGTCGCCGGGGAGCTGTTTTTT. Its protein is CASSPKLVAGELFF. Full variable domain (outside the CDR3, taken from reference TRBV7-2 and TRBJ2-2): GAGVSQSPSNKVTEKGKDVELRCDPISGHTALYWYRQSLGQGLEFLIYFQGNSAPDKSGLPSDRFSAERTGGSVSTLTIQRTQQEDSAVYLCASSPKLVAGELFFGEGSRLTVL.

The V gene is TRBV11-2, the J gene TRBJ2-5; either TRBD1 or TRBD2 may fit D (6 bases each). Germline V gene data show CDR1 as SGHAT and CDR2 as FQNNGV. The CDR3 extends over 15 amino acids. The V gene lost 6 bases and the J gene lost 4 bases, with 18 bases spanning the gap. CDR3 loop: CASRPRGGRSETQYF. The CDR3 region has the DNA TGTGCCAGCAGGCCCCGAGGGGGGAGATCAGAGACCCAGTACTTC.

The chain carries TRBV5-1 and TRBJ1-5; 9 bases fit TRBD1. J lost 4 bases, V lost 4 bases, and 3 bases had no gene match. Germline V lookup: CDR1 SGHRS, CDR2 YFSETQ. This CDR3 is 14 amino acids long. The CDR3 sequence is CASSKTGGNQPQHF. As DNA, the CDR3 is TGCGCCAGCAGCAAGACAGGGGGGAATCAGCCCCAGCATTTT.

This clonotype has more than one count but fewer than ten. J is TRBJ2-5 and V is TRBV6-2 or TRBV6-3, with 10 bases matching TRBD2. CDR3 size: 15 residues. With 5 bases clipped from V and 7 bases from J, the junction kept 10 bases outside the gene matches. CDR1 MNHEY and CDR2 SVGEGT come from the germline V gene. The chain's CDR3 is CASSHRTSGSGTQYF. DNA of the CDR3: TGTGCCAGCAGTCACCGGACTAGCGGATCGGGGACCCAGTACTTC.

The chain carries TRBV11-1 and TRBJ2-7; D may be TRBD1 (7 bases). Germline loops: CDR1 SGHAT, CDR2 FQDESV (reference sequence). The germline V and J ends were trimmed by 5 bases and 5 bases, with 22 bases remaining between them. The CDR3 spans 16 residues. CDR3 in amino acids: CASSPPGVTGNHEQYF. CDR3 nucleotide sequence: TGTGCCAGCAGCCCACCGGGGGTGACAGGGAACCACGAGCAGTACTTC.

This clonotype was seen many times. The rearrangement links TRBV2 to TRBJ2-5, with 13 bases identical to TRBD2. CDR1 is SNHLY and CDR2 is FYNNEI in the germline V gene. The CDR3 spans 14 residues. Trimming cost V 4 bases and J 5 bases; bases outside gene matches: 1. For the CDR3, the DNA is TGTGCCAGCAGTGCGACTAGCGGGGGGGAGACCCAGTACTTC. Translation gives CASSATSGGETQYF.

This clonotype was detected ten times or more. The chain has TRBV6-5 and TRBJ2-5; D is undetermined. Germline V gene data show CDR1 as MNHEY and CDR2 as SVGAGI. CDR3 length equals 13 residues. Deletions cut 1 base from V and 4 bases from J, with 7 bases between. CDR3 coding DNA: TGTGCCAGCAGTTACTTGGGTGGAGAGACCCAGTACTTC. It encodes CASSYLGGETQYF.

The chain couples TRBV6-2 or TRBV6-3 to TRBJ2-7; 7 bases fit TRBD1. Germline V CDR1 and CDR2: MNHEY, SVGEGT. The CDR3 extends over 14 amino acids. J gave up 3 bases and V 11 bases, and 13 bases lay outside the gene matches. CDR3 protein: CAGARQGVIYEQYF. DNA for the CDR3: TGTGCCGGCGCGCGACAGGGAGTGATCTACGAGCAGTACTTC.

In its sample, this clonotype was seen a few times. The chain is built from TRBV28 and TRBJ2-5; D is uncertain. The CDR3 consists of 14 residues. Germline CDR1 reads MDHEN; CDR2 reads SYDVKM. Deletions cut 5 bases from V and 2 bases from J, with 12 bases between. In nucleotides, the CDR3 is TGTGCCAGCAGTAAACAATTTTCTCAAGAGACCCAGTACTTC. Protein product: CASSKQFSQETQYF. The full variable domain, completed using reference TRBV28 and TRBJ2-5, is DVKVTQSSRYLVKRTGEKVFLECVQDMDHENMFWYRQDPGLGLRLIYFSYDVKMKEKGDIPEGYSVSREKKERFSLILESASTNQTSMYLCASSKQFSQETQYFGPGTRLLVL.

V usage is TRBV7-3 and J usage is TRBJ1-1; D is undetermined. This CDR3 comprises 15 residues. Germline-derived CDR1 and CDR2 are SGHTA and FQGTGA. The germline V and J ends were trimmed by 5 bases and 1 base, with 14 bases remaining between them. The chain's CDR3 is CASSPREGSNTEAFF. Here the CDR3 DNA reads TGTGCCAGCAGCCCCCGGGAAGGATCGAACACTGAAGCTTTCTTT.

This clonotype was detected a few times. This CDR3 is CASSVGTRDGYTF. The CDR3 DNA is TGTGCCAGCAGCGTAGGGACCCGCGATGGCTACACCTTC. The chain uses TRBV9 and TRBJ1-2; the D is unclear. Trimming took off 0 bases at V and 6 bases at J, with 9 bases between the two ends. The CDR3 contains 13 residues. From germline, CDR1 is SGDLS and CDR2 YYNGEE.

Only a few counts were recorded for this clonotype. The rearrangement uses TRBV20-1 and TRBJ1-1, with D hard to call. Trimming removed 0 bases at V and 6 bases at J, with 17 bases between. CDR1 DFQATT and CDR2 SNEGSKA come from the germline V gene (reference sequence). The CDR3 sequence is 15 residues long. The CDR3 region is CSARDRGRGLSEAFF. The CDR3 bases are TGCAGTGCTAGAGATCGAGGACGCGGGCTCTCTGAAGCTTTCTTT.

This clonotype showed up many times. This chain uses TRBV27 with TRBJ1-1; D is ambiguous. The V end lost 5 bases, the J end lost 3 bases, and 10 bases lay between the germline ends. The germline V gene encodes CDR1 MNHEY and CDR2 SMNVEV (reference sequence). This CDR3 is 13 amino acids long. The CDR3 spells CASSHGTDTEAFF. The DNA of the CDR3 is TGTGCCAGCAGTCACGGAACGGACACTGAAGCTTTCTTT.

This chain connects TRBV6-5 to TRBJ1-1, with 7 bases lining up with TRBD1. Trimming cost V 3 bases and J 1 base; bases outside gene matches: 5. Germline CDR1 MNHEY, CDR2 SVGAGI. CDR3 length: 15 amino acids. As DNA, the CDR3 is TGTGCCAGCAGTTATCCGGGACAGCAGAACACTGAAGCTTTCTTT. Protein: CASSYPGQQNTEAFF.

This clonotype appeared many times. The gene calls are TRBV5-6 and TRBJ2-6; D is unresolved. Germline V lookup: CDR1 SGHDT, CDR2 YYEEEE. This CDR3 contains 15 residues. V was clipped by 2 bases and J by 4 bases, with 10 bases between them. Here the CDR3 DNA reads TGTGCCAGCAGCTTCGGGTTCACCGGGGCCAACGTCCTGACTTTC. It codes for CASSFGFTGANVLTF.

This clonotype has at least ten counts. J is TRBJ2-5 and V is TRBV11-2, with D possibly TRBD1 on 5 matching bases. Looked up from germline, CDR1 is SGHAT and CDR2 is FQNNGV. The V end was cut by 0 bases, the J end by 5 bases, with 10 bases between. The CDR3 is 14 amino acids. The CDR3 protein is CASSLEGEGETQYF. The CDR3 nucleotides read TGTGCCAGCAGCTTAGAAGGGGAAGGGGAGACCCAGTACTTC.

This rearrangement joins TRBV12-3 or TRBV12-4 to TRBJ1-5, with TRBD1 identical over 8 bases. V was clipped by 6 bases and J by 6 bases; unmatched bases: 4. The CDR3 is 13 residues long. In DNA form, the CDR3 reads TGTGCCAGCAGCTGGACAGGGTTTCAGCCCCAGCATTTT. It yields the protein CASSWTGFQPQHF.